These 8 T cell receptor beta chains came from one sample sequenced in a study of identical twins. TCRdb processed the 5' RACE reads anew with MiXCR; each CDR3 protein has one entry. The sample lists 140,000 to 150,000 distinct CDR3 sequences, under 4.5% occurring once. Sequencing was carried out using memory T cells sorted from blood. The receptor set was obtained from a man younger than 30 in good health.

In its sample, this clonotype was seen a few times. CDR3 sequence: CSASPGLAADEQYF. As DNA, the CDR3 is TGCAGTGCTTCCCCGGGACTAGCTGCGGACGAGCAGTACTTC. The chain is built from TRBV20-1 and TRBJ2-7, with 9 positions matching TRBD2. Germline V gives CDR1 DFQATT, CDR2 SNEGSKA (reference sequence). The CDR3 sequence is 14 residues long. J gave up 5 bases and V 5 bases, and 10 bases lay outside the gene matches.

This clonotype has at least ten counts. The CDR3 loop reads CASSLSAGAKNIQYF. The CDR3 coding sequence is TGTGCCAGCAGCTTATCGGCGGGTGCCAAAAACATTCAGTACTTC. This rearrangement joins TRBV7-9 to TRBJ2-4, with TRBD2 as a possible D gene (5 bases). CDR3 length: 15 residues. The V and J ends lost 2 bases and 1 base respectively, with 9 bases between them. Germline CDR1 SEHNR, CDR2 FQNEAQ (reference sequence).

At least ten counts were recorded for this clonotype. The gene calls are TRBV6-1 and TRBJ2-6; 9 nucleotides line up with TRBD1. Germline trimming cut 6 bases from V and 1 base from J; bases unmatched to any gene: 7. The CDR3 has 17 amino acids. The germline V gene encodes CDR1 MNHNS and CDR2 SASEGT. The CDR3 loop is CASRSGTGHSGANVLTF. As DNA, the CDR3 is TGTGCCAGCAGGTCCGGGACAGGGCATTCTGGGGCCAACGTCCTGACTTTC.

This clonotype was seen many times. The rearrangement uses TRBV20-1 and TRBJ1-2; TRBD1 might be the D (6 bases). This CDR3 is 15 amino acids long. Germline V lookup: CDR1 DFQATT, CDR2 SNEGSKA (reference sequence). Trimming left V 3 bases short and J 0 bases short, with 14 bases between. CDR3 DNA: TGCAGTGCTAGGACCCGACAGGCAGCTAACTATGGCTACACCTTC. Amino acid sequence: CSARTRQAANYGYTF.

This clonotype came up many times. The rearrangement joins TRBV6-1 to TRBJ2-7, with D possibly TRBD1 on 7 matching bases. CDR1 and CDR2 from the germline V gene are MNHNS and SASEGT. CDR3 size: 15 residues. V was shortened by 11 bases and J by 2 bases, with 22 bases between the two germline ends. CDR3 region: CACVRGAASTYEQYV. Here the CDR3 DNA reads TGTGCCTGCGTCAGGGGGGCAGCATCAACCTACGAGCAGTACGTC.

This clonotype appeared many times. The rearrangement joins TRBV20-1 to TRBJ1-2, with D tentatively TRBD1 (6 bases). CDR3 size: 14 residues. Per the germline V gene, CDR1 is DFQATT and CDR2 is SNEGSKA (reference sequence). CDR3 nucleotides: TGCAGCGGATTCGACAGGCTCACCAACTATGGCTACACCTTC. This translates into CSGFDRLTNYGYTF.

This clonotype was seen at least ten times. V gene TRBV5-6 combines with J gene TRBJ2-7; D not resolved. CDR3 size: 13 residues. Trimming cost V 2 bases and J 0 bases, with 6 bases left between them. Germline V gene lookup returns CDR1 SGHDT and CDR2 YYEEEE. Here the CDR3 DNA reads TGTGCCAGCAGCTTCACGAGCTCCTACGAGCAGTACGTC. It is translated as CASSFTSSYEQYV.

This clonotype was recorded many times. The chain couples TRBV4-3 to TRBJ2-6; the D is unclear. Germline CDR1 LGHNA, CDR2 YSLEER. CDR3 size: 17 residues. V was cut by 0 bases and J by 1 base, with 10 bases left in between. The CDR3 region has the DNA TGCGCCAGCAGCCAAGACCGACCCCCGTCTGGGGCCAACGTCCTGACTTTC. Its protein product is CASSQDRPPSGANVLTF.